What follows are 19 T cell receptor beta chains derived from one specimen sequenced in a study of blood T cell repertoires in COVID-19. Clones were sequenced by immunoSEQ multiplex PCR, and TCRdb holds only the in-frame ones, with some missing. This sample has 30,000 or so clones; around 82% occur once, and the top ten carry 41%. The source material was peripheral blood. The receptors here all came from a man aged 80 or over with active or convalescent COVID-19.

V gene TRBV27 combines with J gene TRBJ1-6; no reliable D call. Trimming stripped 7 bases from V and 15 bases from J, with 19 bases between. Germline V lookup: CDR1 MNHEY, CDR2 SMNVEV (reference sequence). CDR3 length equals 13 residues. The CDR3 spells CASTRGPLHRLHF. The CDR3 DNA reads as TGTGCCAGCACACGAGGGCCGCTTCACCGCCTCCACTTT.

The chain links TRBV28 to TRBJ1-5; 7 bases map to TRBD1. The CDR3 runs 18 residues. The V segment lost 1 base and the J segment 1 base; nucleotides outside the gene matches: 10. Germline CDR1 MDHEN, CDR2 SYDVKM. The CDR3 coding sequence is TGTGCCAGCAGTTTATATAGGGGGCGAGATAAGAGCAATCAGCCCCAGCATTTT. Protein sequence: CASSLYRGRDKSNQPQHF.

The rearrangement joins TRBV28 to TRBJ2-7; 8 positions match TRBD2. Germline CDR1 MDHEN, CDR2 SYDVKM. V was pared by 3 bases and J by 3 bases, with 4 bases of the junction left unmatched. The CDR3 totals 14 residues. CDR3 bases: TGTGCCAGCAGTTTTGCTGGGACTAGCTACGAGCAGTACTTC. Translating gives CASSFAGTSYEQYF.

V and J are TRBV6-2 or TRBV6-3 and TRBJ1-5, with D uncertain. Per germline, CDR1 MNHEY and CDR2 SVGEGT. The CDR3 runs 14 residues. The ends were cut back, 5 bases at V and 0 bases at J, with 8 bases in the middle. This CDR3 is CASSRSYSNQPQHF. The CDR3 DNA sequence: TGTGCCAGCAGTCGGAGCTATAGCAATCAGCCCCAGCATTTT.

The CDR3 region is CASSLNAIAGGSRTTYEQYF. The DNA of the CDR3 is TGTGCCAGCAGTTTAAACGCTATAGCGGGAGGTTCTCGAACCACCTACGAGCAGTACTTC. This chain links TRBV27 with TRBJ2-7, with 10 nucleotides matching TRBD2. Germline values: CDR1 MNHEY, CDR2 SMNVEV (reference sequence). Trimming at V came to 2 bases and at J to 2 bases, leaving 18 bases not matched to a gene. The length of the CDR3 is 20 residues.

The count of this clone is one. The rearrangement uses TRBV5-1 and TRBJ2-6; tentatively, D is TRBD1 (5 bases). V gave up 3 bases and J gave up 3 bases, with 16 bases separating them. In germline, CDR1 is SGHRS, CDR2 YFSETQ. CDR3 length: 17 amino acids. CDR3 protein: CASSSQGLSYGANVLTF. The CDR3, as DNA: TGCGCCAGCAGCTCGCAGGGATTGAGTTATGGGGCCAACGTCCTGACTTTC.

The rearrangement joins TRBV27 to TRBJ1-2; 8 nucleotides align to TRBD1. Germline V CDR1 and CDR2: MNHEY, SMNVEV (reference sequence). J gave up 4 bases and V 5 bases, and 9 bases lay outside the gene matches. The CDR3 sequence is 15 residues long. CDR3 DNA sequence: TGTGCCAGCAGTAAACAGGGGGATGGTGGCTATGGCTACACCTTC. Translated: CASSKQGDGGYGYTF.

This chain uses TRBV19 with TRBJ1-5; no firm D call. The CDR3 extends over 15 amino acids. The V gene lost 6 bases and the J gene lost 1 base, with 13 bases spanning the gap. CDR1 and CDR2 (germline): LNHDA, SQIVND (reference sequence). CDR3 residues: CASRSGTGSNQPQHF. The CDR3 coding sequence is TGTGCCAGTAGGTCCGGAACGGGAAGCAATCAGCCCCAGCATTTT.

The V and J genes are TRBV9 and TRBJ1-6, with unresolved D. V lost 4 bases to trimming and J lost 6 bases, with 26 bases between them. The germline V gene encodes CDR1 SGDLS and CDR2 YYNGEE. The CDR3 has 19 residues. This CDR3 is CASSTRPGGRHQLNSPLHF. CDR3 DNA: TGTGCCAGCAGCACCCGCCCAGGTGGCAGGCATCAGCTTAATTCACCCCTCCACTTT.

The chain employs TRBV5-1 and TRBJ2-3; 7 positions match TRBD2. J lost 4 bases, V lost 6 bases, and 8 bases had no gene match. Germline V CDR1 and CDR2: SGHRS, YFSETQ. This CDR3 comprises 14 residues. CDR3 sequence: CASKVREQSDTQYF. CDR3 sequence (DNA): TGCGCCAGCAAAGTGCGGGAGCAATCAGATACGCAGTATTTT.

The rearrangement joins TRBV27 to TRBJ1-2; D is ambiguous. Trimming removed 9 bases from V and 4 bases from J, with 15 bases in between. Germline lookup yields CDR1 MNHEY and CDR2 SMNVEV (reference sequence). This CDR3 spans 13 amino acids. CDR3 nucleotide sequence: TGTGCCAGTGGGCCCCCAGGCCTCTATGGCTACACCTTC. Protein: CASGPPGLYGYTF.

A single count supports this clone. The CDR3 protein is CASSTGERETQYF. CDR3 coding DNA: TGTGCCAGCTCAACAGGGGAACGAGAGACCCAGTACTTC. This rearrangement joins TRBV28 to TRBJ2-5; the match to TRBD1 covers 7 bases. The J segment lost 4 bases and the V segment lost 8 bases, leaving 7 bases of the junction unmatched. This CDR3 region has 13 residues. Germline lookup yields CDR1 MDHEN and CDR2 SYDVKM. The entire variable domain, with the rest obtained from reference TRBV28 and TRBJ2-5, is as follows: DVKVTQSSRYLVKRTGEKVFLECVQDMDHENMFWYRQDPGLGLRLIYFSYDVKMKEKGDIPEGYSVSREKKERFSLILESASTNQTSMYLCASSTGERETQYFGPGTRLLVL.

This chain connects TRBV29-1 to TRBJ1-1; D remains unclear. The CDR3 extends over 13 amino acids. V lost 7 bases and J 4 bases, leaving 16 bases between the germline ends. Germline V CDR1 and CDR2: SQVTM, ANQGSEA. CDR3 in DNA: TGCAGCGGTGAGGTCAAGTGGAGCACTGAAGCTTTCTTT. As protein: CSGEVKWSTEAFF.

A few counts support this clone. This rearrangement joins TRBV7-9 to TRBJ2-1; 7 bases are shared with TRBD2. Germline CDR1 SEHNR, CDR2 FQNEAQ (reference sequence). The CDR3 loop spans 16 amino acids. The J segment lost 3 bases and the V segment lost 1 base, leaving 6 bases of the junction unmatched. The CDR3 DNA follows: TGTGCCAGCAGCTTAGATAGCGGGCAGTTCTACAATGAGCAGTTCTTC. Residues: CASSLDSGQFYNEQFF.

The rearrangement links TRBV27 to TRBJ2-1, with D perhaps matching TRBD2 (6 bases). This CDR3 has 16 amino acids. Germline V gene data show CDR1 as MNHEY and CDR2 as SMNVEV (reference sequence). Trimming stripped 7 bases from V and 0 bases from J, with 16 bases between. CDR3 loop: CASIPAGSSSYNEQFF. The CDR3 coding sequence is TGTGCCAGCATTCCGGCGGGGAGTAGCTCCTACAATGAGCAGTTCTTC.

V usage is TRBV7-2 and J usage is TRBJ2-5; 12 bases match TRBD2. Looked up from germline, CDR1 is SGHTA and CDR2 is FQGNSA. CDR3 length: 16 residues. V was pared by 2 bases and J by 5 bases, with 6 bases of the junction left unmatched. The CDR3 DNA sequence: TGTGCCAGCAGCTTATCTAGCGGGAGGGCCGGTGAGACCCAGTACTTC. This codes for CASSLSSGRAGETQYF.

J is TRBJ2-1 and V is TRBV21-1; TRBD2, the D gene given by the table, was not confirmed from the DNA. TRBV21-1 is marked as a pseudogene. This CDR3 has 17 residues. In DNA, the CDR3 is TGTGCCAGCAGCCAAACACGGAGCGGGAGCTCCTACAATGAGCAGTTCTTC. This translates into CASSQTRSGSSYNEQFF.

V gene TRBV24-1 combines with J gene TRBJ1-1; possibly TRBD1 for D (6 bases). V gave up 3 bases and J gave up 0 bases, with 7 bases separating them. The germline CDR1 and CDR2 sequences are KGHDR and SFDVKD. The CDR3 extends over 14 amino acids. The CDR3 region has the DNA TGTGCCACCAGTGATAACAGGGTGAACACTGAAGCTTTCTTT. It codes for CATSDNRVNTEAFF.

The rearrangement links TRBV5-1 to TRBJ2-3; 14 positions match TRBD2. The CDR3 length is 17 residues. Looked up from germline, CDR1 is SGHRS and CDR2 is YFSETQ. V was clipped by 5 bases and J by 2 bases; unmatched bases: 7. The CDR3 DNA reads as TGCGCCAGCAGGGTGACTAGCGGGAGGGCGGACACAGATACGCAGTATTTT. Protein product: CASRVTSGRADTDTQYF. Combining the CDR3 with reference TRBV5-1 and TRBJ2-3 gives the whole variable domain KAGVTQTPRYLIKTRGQQVTLSCSPISGHRSVSWYQQTPGQGLQFLFEYFSETQRNKGNFPGRFSGRQFSNSRSEMNVSTLELGDSALYLCASRVTSGRADTDTQYFGPGTRLTVL.